The 9 T cell receptor beta chains below come from one sample, sequenced in a study of cytomegalovirus exposure and HLA in healthy donors. PCR primers comprised 60 Vbeta and 13 Jbeta primers. Only in-frame clones appear in the TCRdb table, and some are missing; sequencing was by immunoSEQ multiplex PCR. The profile shows 150,000 to 200,000 clones, around 80% of them singletons. The sample comprised PBMCs. These receptors all stem from a woman aged 18 to 35 in good health and CMV-seronegative.

CDR3 sequence (DNA): TGTGCCAGCGTCTTACAAGAGACCCAGTACTTC. As protein: CASVLQETQYF. V is TRBV27 and J is TRBJ2-5; D not certain. This CDR3 region has 11 residues. The germline CDR1 and CDR2 sequences are MNHEY and SMNVEV (reference sequence). V was clipped by 8 bases and J by 2 bases, with 6 bases between them.

The chain uses TRBV7-9 and TRBJ2-1, with 7 bases lining up with TRBD2. CDR3 length: 15 amino acids. V gave up 1 base and J gave up 5 bases; unmatched junction bases: 5. Germline V gene sequence: CDR1 SEHNR, CDR2 FQNEAQ (reference sequence). CDR3 DNA: TGTGCCAGCAGCTTAGGCGGGAGAGGGGACAATGAGCAGTTCTTC. This codes for CASSLGGRGDNEQFF.

The CDR3 DNA sequence: TGTGCCAGCAGCTTGACAGAGAACACTGAAGCTTTCTTT. Encoded protein: CASSLTENTEAFF. The chain combines TRBV7-2 with TRBJ1-1, with a tentative D call TRBD1 (5 bases). Trimming took 3 bases from V and 1 from J, leaving 6 bases between them. This CDR3 region has 13 residues. The germline V gene encodes CDR1 SGHTA and CDR2 FQGNSA.

The chain has TRBV7-2 and TRBJ1-1; the D is unclear. The CDR3 has 13 amino acids. Germline CDR1 reads SGHTA; CDR2 reads FQGNSA. Trimming removed 6 bases from V and 1 base from J, with 9 bases in between. CDR3 in DNA: TGTGCCAGCAGAGTATCAGGGAACACTGAAGCTTTCTTT. This sequence encodes CASRVSGNTEAFF. The full variable domain, its missing parts supplied by reference TRBV7-2 and TRBJ1-1, is GAGVSQSPSNKVTEKGKDVELRCDPISGHTALYWYRQSLGQGLEFLIYFQGNSAPDKSGLPSDRFSAERTGGSVSTLTIQRTQQEDSAVYLCASRVSGNTEAFFGQGTRLTVV.

This chain connects TRBV29-1 to TRBJ2-1; tentative D call: TRBD1 (5 bases). The CDR3 consists of 15 residues. Trimming took off 4 bases at V and 0 bases at J, with 13 bases between the two ends. CDR1 and CDR2 (germline): SQVTM, ANQGSEA. CDR3 nucleotide sequence: TGCAGCGTTGTACCGGACACCTTCTCCTACAATGAGCAGTTCTTC. As protein: CSVVPDTFSYNEQFF.

V and J are TRBV11-3 and TRBJ2-1; TRBD2 aligns across 9 bases. Germline V gene data show CDR1 as SGHNT and CDR2 as YENEEA. The V and J ends lost 6 bases and 10 bases, in that order; junction bases with no gene match: 13. This CDR3 contains 15 residues. DNA of the CDR3: TGTGCCAGCAGGTCGTTAGCGGGAGCCCCAGGGGAGCAGTTCTTC. Amino acid sequence: CASRSLAGAPGEQFF. The whole variable domain, remainder taken from reference TRBV11-3 and TRBJ2-1, is EAGVVQSPRYKIIEKKQPVAFWCNPISGHNTLYWYLQNLGQGPELLIRYENEEAVDDSQLPKDRFSAERLKGVDSTLKIQPAELGDSAVYLCASRSLAGAPGEQFFGPGTRLTVL.

V usage is TRBV30 and J usage is TRBJ2-5; perhaps TRBD1 as D (6 bases). This CDR3 contains 17 residues. The V gene's germline CDR1 is GTSNPN and CDR2 SVGIG (reference sequence). Trimming removed 0 bases at V and 2 bases at J, with 19 bases between. The DNA for the CDR3 is TGTGCCTGGAGTGTAACGTCAGGCAGGGGCTCTCAAGAGACCCAGTACTTC. Translating gives CAWSVTSGRGSQETQYF. Full variable domain (rest looked up from reference TRBV30 and TRBJ2-5): SQTIHQWPATLVQPVGSPLSLECTVEGTSNPNLYWYRQAAGRGLQLLFYSVGIGQISSEVPQNLSASRPQDRQFILSSKKLLLSDSGFYLCAWSVTSGRGSQETQYFGPGTRLLVL.

The chain links TRBV30 to TRBJ1-6, with a possible D match to TRBD1 (5 bases). This CDR3 comprises 11 residues. Trimming stripped 7 bases from V and 7 bases from J, with 8 bases between. Germline V gives CDR1 GTSNPN, CDR2 SVGIG (reference sequence). Here the CDR3 DNA reads TGTGCCTCTTCAGGGAATTCACCCCTCCACTTT. This encodes CASSGNSPLHF. Complete variable domain (other parts from reference TRBV30 and TRBJ1-6): SQTIHQWPATLVQPVGSPLSLECTVEGTSNPNLYWYRQAAGRGLQLLFYSVGIGQISSEVPQNLSASRPQDRQFILSSKKLLLSDSGFYLCASSGNSPLHFGNGTRLTVT.

Concerning this clone itself: This specimen includes other DNA sequences encoding the same CDR3. The chain couples TRBV27 to TRBJ2-1, with 8 bases aligning to TRBD2. The CDR3 loop spans 15 amino acids. V trimming: 2 bases; J trimming: 0 bases; junction bases outside the gene matches: 0. Looked up from germline, CDR1 is MNHEY and CDR2 is SMNVEV (reference sequence). This CDR3 is CASSLSGSSYNEQFF. The CDR3 DNA sequence: TGTGCCAGCAGTTTAAGCGGGAGCTCCTACAATGAGCAGTTCTTC.